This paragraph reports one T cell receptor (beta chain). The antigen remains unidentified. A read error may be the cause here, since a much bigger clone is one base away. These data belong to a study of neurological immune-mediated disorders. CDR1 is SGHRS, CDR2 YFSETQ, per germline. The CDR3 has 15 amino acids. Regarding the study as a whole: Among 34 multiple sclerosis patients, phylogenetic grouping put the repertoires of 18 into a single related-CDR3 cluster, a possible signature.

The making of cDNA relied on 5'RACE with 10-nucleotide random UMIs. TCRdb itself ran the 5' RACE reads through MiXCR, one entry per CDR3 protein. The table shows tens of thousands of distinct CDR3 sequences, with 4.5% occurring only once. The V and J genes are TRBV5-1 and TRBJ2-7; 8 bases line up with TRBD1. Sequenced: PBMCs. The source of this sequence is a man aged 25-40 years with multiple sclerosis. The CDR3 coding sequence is TGCGCCAACAGCTTGGGGGACAGGCGGTCCTACGAGCAGTACGTC. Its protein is CANSLGDRRSYEQYV.